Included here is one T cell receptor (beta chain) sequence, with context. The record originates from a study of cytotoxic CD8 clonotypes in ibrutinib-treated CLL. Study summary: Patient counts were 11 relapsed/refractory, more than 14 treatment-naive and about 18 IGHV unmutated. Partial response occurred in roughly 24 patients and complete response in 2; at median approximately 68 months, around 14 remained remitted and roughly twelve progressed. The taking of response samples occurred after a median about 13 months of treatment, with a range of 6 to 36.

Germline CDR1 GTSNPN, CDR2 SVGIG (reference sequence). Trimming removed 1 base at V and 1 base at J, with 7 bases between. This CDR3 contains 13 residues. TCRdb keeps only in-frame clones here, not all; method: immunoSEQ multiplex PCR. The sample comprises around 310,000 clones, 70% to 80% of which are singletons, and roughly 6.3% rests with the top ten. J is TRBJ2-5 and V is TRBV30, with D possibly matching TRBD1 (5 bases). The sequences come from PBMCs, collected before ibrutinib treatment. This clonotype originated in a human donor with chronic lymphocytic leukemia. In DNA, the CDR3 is TGTGCCTGGAGTGCGACAGCCCAAGAGACCCAGTACTTC. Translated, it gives CAWSATAQETQYF.